The 2 T cell receptor beta chains below all came from one sample that was sequenced in a study of PD-1 blockade in classical Hodgkin lymphoma. Noted time point: cycle 4 day 1 (C4D1), after 6 weeks of nivolumab. Each of the patients experienced relapse following autologous stem cell transplantation, and their brentuximab vedotin exposure differed. TCRdb's copy holds only in-frame clones and misses some; the assay was immunoSEQ multiplex PCR. The repertoire includes tens of thousands of clones, 90% of them detected once, and more than 11% sits in the top ten. This specimen consisted of peripheral blood mononuclear cells (PBMCs), obtained before the fourth cycle of nivolumab. The receptors come from a human donor with classical Hodgkin lymphoma.

For this clone: Sequence at one end of the junction differs from germline and may be a read error. The chain uses TRBV10-2 and TRBJ2-4; no clear D gene. This CDR3 comprises 16 residues. Germline-derived CDR1 and CDR2 are WSHSY and SAAADI. CDR3 loop: CVSSSTSVLAKNIQYF. The CDR3 DNA is TGCGTCAGCAGCAGCACCTCGGTCCTAGCCAAAAACATTCAGTACTTC.

The rearrangement links TRBV6-5 to TRBJ2-7; TRBD1 or TRBD2 may be the D gene (5 bases each). Trimming left V 2 bases short and J 3 bases short, with 14 bases between. CDR1 MNHEY and CDR2 SVGAGI come from the germline V gene. The CDR3 contains 15 residues. CDR3 sequence (DNA): TGTGCCAGCAGTTACCAGGGCGAGGGATTCTACGAGCAGTACTTC. Translating gives CASSYQGEGFYEQYF.